The T cell receptor beta chain described here comes from a study of T cells in Graves' hyperthyroidism and ophthalmopathy (dated by TCRdb to between 2018 and 2021). Regarding the complete study: Peripheral blood samples were taken at the time of initial diagnosis, prior to any treatment. To identify TCR V-J signatures that set the groups apart, the researchers used a discovery cohort of more than 95 patients, made up of under 45 with Graves' ophthalmopathy and 57 with stable Graves' hyperthyroidism. An independent validation cohort of some 18 hyperthyroidism patients and approximately 16 patients who later progressed to ophthalmopathy tested prospective prediction of ophthalmopathy. The roughly 90 discovery patients were divided at random into training and test sets in a 7:3 ratio. Thyroid tissue and blood T-cell repertoires from about six Graves' hyperthyroidism patients were also compared in the study. After sampling, hyperthyroidism patients received methimazole starting at 30 mg daily, and ophthalmopathy patients received high-dose intravenous methylprednisolone. The paper describes TCR Vbeta CDR3 sequencing of 135 peripheral blood samples, made up of roughly 45 ophthalmopathy patients, approximately 73 hyperthyroidism patients and 17 progressor patients. What the authors observed across the whole study: In validation, the model predicted progression to ophthalmopathy with 65% to 71% sensitivity and about 72% specificity, a median of 6.5 months before onset. In cross-validation, a model built on a 13 V-J signature told ophthalmopathy apart from stable hyperthyroidism with 85% to 90% sensitivity and approximately 84% specificity, and in testing the same model reached 80%/75%. Most expanded thyroid clonotypes (frequency above 0.001) were also detected in blood, a finding suggesting that blood repertoires may reflect thyroid immune responses. No statistical method was used to fix the sample size in advance, and group allocation was not hidden from the investigators.

Measured from the cysteine to the phenylalanine, the CDR3 is 14 residues long. Here the CDR3 DNA is all that survives: 42 bases in frame from base 1. CDR1 and CDR2 are read off the germline V gene as SGHAT and FQNNGV. V drops 5 bases and J drops 8 bases, leaving 16 bases in between. Turning to this clonotype: There is no known antigen for this receptor. No qualities accompany the bases; no much larger clone lies one base away.

The hyperthyroidism patients were between 18 and 65 years old and newly diagnosed, with a disease duration of less than 2 months. The study excluded patients with uncontrolled infections, other autoimmune diseases, pregnancy or lactation. Diagnoses were based on clinical symptoms, serum thyroxine and TRAb, thyroid ultrasound and orbital computed tomography. Blood from progressor patients was drawn when they were first diagnosed with hyperthyroidism, before any ophthalmopathy symptoms appeared. PBMCs were isolated from 8 to 10 ml of fresh peripheral blood by Ficoll-Paque density gradient centrifugation. Patients classed as progressors first received a Graves' hyperthyroidism diagnosis and then went on to develop ophthalmopathy during follow-up. Trizol reagent was used to extract total RNA, and RNA quality was then checked on an Agilent 2100 Bioanalyzer. Amplification of TCR beta CDR3 regions was carried out from RNA transcripts. A first-round RT-PCR of the TCR CDR3 used the HTBI primer set with the Qiagen OneStep RT-PCR kit. The libraries were constructed in a second round of multiplex PCR and then size-selected and purified. Paired-end sequencing of the libraries was performed with 100 bp reads on an Illumina HiSeq2000. The source study handled its data this way. SOAPnuke was used to process the raw data, with reads discarded if the reads contained adapters or uncalled bases, had a mean Phred below 15, or lacked an exact constant-primer or identifier match. COPE v1.2.5 was used to merge high-quality paired reads, and clonotypes were defined as unique nucleotide sequences. MiTCR v1.1 was used to align clonotypes to the IMGT TRBV, TRBD and TRBJ reference segments. Only V-J combinations with frequency above 0.0001, covering 99.2% of repertoires, were analysed. A TCS score was defined as the ratio between F50 (clonal expansion) and ExV (chaos), using BLOSUM62-based TCRdist between CDR3 peptides within each V-J. Welch's t-statistics and random forest reduced some 510 V-J features to roughly 13, which were used in a naive Bayes classifier (R e1071). Using fastp at Q25 and MiXCR, TCRdb reprocessed the public reads and kept productive beta chains. Identical CDR3 protein sequences are pooled into one entry, listed with their most common genes and DNA. The V and J calls, along with clone size, are taken from TCRdb and not from the paper's own processing. The table for this sample lists approximately 720,000 distinct CDR3 sequences; approximately 18% of them were counted only once. Over 15% of the sample belongs to the ten largest clones.

Sequencing used blood. Here the chain combines TRBV11-2 and TRBJ2-1; the D gene is perhaps TRBD1 or TRBD2, as each covers 5 bases. This clonotype was sampled from a woman aged 45-65 years with Graves' hyperthyroidism that later progressed to Graves' ophthalmopathy. This receptor carries the CDR3 CASSQGAGDDEQFF. The sequenced DNA: TGTGCCAGCAGCCAAGGAGCCGGGGACGATGAGCAGTTCTTC.